This T cell receptor beta chain was profiled in a study of blood T cells in healthy people across ages. Then a second PCR, running roughly 7 to 11 cycles, was carried out with a sample-barcoded 5' primer and a J-beta primer mix. Each CDR3 protein gets one entry after TCRdb re-called the 5' RACE reads with MiXCR. This sample has approximately 780,000 distinct CDR3 sequences, with about a quarter found just once. Donors were healthy Caucasian individuals from Russia aged roughly 6 to 95. Every sample yielded at least 6 million isolated PBMCs. The same sample was also used in a study of T cells of mothers and their children. According to that study: The effect of thymic selection on TCR recombination output is similar between related and unrelated pairs. Mothers and children who were related shared slightly more overlap than unrelated pairs, but not significantly more.

The TCR originated in a boy between 10 and 17 years old in good health. Material: blood.

The CDR3 DNA sequence: TGTGCCAGCAGCGCCGGGGGTCAGCCCCAGCATTTT. Translating it yields CASSAGGQPQHF. The chain is built from TRBV7-8 and TRBJ1-5, with TRBD1 as a possible D gene (5 bases). This CDR3 is 12 amino acids long. Germline assignment: CDR1 SGHVS and CDR2 FQNEAQ. V lost 5 bases, J lost 6 bases, and 8 bases lay in between.